Here is one T cell receptor beta chain with its context. The antigen is unknown. Per the germline V gene, CDR1 is SGHTA and CDR2 is FQGNSA. The ends lost 5 bases at V and 6 bases at J; junction bases unmatched: 8. The CDR3 is made up of 16 amino acids. The source of the sample is a study of T cell responses to AZD1222 COVID-19 vaccine. Study-wide results and limits: Once two AZD1222 doses were given, Spike-specific TCR breadth and depth went up. The study reported that nearly half of spike-specific TCRs target unmutated variant regions. Spike-spanning, vaccine-associated CD4 TCRs were dominant at 160-218 and 743-854. Sampling that yielded the repertoires occurred only after the peak T cell response.

Sequencing used immunoSEQ multiplex PCR; TCRdb keeps in-frame clones, though not all of them. The sample lists over 65,000 clones, approximately 87% occurring once. This chain uses TRBV7-2 with TRBJ2-4; 12 bases match TRBD2. The TCR sequence derives from an adult in good health. This material consisted of peripheral blood, taken on day 0 of AZD1222 vaccination. The CDR3 sequence: CASSDRLAGVGNIQYF. Written as DNA, the CDR3 is TGTGCCAGCAGCGACCGACTAGCGGGAGTTGGAAACATTCAGTACTTC.